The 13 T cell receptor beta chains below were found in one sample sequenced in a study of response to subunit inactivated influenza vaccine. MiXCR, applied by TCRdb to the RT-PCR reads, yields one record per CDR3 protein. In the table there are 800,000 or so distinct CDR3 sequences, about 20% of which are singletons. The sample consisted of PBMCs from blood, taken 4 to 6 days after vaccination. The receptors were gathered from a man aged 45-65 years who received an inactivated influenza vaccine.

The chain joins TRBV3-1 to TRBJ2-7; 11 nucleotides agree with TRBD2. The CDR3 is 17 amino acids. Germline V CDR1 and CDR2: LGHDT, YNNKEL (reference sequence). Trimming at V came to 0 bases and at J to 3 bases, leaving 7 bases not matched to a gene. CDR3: CASSQDGGLAANYEQYF. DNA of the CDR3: TGTGCCAGCAGCCAAGATGGGGGACTAGCGGCAAACTACGAGCAGTACTTC.

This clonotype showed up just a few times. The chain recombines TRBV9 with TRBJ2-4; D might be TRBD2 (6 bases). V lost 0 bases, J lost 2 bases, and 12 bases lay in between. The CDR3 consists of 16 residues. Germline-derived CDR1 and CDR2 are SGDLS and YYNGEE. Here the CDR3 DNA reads TGTGCCAGCAGCGTAGTGCCTAGCGCTACCAAAAACATTCAGTACTTC. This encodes CASSVVPSATKNIQYF. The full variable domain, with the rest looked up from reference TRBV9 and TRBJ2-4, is DSGVTQTPKHLITATGQRVTLRCSPRSGDLSVYWYQQSLDQGLQFLIQYYNGEERAKGNILERFSAQQFPDLHSELNLSSLELGDSALYFCASSVVPSATKNIQYFGAGTRLSVL.

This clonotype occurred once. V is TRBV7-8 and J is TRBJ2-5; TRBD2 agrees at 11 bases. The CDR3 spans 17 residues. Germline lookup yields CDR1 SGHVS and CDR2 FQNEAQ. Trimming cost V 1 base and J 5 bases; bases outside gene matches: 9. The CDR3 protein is CASSLGLAGGSRETQYF. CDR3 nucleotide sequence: TGTGCCAGCAGCTTAGGTCTAGCGGGGGGATCGCGCGAGACCCAGTACTTC. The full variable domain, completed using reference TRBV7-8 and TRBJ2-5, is GAGVSQSPRYKVAKRGQDVALRCDPISGHVSLFWYQQALGQGPEFLTYFQNEAQLDKSGLPSDRFFAERPEGSVSTLKIQRTQQEDSAVYLCASSLGLAGGSRETQYFGPGTRLLVL.

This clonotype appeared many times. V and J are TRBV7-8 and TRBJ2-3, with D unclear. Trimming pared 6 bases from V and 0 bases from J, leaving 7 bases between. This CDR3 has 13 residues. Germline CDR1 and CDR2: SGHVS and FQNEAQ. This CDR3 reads CASSFSSTDTQYF. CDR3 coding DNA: TGTGCCAGCAGTTTTTCTAGCACAGATACGCAGTATTTT.

The chain's CDR3 is CSAETGTDTQYF. The CDR3 DNA sequence: TGCAGTGCAGAGACTGGCACAGATACGCAGTATTTT. V is TRBV20-1 and J is TRBJ2-3; D not resolved. The CDR3 extends over 12 amino acids. Trimming stripped 6 bases from V and 1 base from J, with 8 bases between. Germline assignment: CDR1 DFQATT and CDR2 SNEGSKA (reference sequence).

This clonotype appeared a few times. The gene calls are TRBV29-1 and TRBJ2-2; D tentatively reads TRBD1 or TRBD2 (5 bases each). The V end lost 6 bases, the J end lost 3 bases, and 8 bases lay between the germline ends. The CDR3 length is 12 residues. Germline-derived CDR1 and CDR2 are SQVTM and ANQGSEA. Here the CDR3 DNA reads TGCAGCGTGGGACGGCACACCGGGGAGCTGTTTTTT. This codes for CSVGRHTGELFF.

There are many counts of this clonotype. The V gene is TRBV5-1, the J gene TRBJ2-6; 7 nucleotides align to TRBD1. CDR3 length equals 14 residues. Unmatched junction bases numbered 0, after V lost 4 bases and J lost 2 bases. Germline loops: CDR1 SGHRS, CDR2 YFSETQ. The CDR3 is CASSQGAGANVLTF. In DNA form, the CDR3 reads TGCGCCAGCAGCCAGGGGGCTGGGGCCAACGTCCTGACTTTC.

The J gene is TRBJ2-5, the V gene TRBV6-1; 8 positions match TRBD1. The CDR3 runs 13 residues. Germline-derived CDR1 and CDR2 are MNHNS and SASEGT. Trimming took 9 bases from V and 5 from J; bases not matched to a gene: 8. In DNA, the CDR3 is TGTGCCAGGAGTAGGACAGGGAGGGAGACCCAGTACTTC. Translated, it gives CARSRTGRETQYF.

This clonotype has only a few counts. CDR3 in amino acids: CASSSGLHWNEQFF. In DNA form, the CDR3 reads TGTGCCAGCAGTTCGGGACTACATTGGAATGAGCAGTTCTTC. The V call is TRBV28, the J call TRBJ2-1; 7 nucleotides line up with TRBD2. The germline V gene encodes CDR1 MDHEN and CDR2 SYDVKM. V trimming: 4 bases; J trimming: 7 bases; junction bases outside the gene matches: 7. The CDR3 contains 14 residues.

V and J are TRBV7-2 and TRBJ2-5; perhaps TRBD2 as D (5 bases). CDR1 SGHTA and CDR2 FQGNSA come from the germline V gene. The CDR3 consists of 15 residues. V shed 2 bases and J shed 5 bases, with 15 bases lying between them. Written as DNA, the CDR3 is TGTGCCAGCAGCTTACTAAGCGGATCTTGGGAGACCCAGTACTTC. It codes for CASSLLSGSWETQYF.

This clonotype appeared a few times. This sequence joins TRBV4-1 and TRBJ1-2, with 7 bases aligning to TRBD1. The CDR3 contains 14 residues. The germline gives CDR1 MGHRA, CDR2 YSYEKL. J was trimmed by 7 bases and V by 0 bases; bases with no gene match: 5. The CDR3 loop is CASSQDQGVAGYTF. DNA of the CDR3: TGCGCCAGCAGCCAAGATCAGGGGGTCGCTGGCTACACCTTC.

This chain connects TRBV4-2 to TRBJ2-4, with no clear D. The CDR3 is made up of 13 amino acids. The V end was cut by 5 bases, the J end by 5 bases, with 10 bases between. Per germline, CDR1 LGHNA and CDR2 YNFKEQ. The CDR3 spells CASSSPTQNIQYF. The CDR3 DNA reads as TGTGCCAGCAGCTCCCCCACCCAAAACATTCAGTACTTC.

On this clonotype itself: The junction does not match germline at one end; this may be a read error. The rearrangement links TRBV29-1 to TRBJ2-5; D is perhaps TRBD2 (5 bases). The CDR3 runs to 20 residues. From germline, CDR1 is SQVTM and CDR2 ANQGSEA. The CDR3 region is CSVEDLGGRDIFWVTEIQYF. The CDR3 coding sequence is TGCAGCGTTGAAGATCTAGGAGGCCGGGATATCTTTTGGGTGACGGAGATCCAGTACTTC.